This TCR beta chain was found in a study of shared T cell receptors in the human thymus. J gave up 1 base and V 3 bases, and 3 bases lay outside the gene matches. The CDR3 contains 14 residues. Germline CDR1 reads SGDLS; CDR2 reads YYNGEE. Sequencing used immunoSEQ multiplex PCR; TCRdb keeps in-frame clones, though not all of them. Of 540,000 or so clones listed, 75% to 80% are singletons. A further study also used this sample, focusing on human thymus T cells. That study reports: Infants, healthy and Finnish, who were having corrective surgery for congenital heart defects served as donors. Thymus specimens were resections from corrective heart surgery. Thymic and blood repertoires appeared to carry a bias in their V and J gene usage.

The receptor comes from a boy in the first two years of life with a congenital heart defect. The rearrangement uses TRBV9 and TRBJ1-1, with 7 bases identical to TRBD1. Sequencing input: thymocytes. CDR3 sequence reads: CASSEDRTNTEAFF. The CDR3 DNA sequence: TGTGCCAGCAGCGAGGACAGGACGAACACTGAAGCTTTCTTT. Together with reference TRBV9 and TRBJ1-1, the CDR3 gives the full variable domain: DSGVTQTPKHLITATGQRVTLRCSPRSGDLSVYWYQQSLDQGLQFLIQYYNGEERAKGNILERFSAQQFPDLHSELNLSSLELGDSALYFCASSEDRTNTEAFFGQGTRLTVV.